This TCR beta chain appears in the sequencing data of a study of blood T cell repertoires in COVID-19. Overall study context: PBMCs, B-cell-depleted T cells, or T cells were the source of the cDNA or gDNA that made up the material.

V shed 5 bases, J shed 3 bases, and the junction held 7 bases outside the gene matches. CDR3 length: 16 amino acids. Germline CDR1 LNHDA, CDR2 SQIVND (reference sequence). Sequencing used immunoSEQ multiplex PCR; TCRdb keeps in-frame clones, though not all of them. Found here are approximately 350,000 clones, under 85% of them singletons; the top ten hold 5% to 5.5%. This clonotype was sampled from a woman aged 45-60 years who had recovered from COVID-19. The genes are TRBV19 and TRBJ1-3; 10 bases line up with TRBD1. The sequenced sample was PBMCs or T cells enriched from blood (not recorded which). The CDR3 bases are TGTGCCAGTAGTGGCCGACAGGGGGCGAGTGGAAACACCATATATTTT. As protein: CASSGRQGASGNTIYF. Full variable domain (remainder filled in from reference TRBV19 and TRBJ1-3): DGGITQSPKYLFRKEGQNVTLSCEQNLNHDAMYWYRQDPGQGLRLIYYSQIVNDFQKGDIAEGYSVSREKKESFPLTVTSAQKNPTAFYLCASSGRQGASGNTIYFGEGSWLTVV.